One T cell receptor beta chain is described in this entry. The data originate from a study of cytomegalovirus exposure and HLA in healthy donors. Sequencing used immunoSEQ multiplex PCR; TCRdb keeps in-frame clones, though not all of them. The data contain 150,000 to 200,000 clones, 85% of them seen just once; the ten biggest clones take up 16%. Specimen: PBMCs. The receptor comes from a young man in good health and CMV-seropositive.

CDR3 sequence (DNA): TGTGCCACCAGCGGAACGCGGACAGGGGAAACAGTTGGGGCCAACGTCCTGACTTTC. Its translation is CATSGTRTGETVGANVLTF. This rearrangement joins TRBV15 to TRBJ2-6; TRBD1 matches at 9 bases. Germline CDR1 is LNHNV and CDR2 is YYDKDF (reference sequence). The CDR3 loop spans 19 amino acids. With V trimmed by 5 bases and J by 3 bases, 14 bases remained unmatched.